This TCR beta chain came from a study of glioma-infiltrating T cells after dendritic cell vaccination. Study overall: Glioblastoma patients came from Phase I and II dendritic cell vaccination trials. Autologous tumor lysate was loaded overnight onto monocyte-derived dendritic cells grown seven days with IL-4 and GM-CSF.

V shed 0 bases, J shed 5 bases, and the junction held 3 bases outside the gene matches. This CDR3 is built from 14 residues. Germline lookup yields CDR1 GTSNPN and CDR2 SVGIG (reference sequence). The PCR used 60 V beta and 13 J beta primers. The method was immunoSEQ multiplex PCR; TCRdb's version includes in-frame clones alone and lacks a portion of them. The sample shows just under 85,000 clones, around 90% of them seen only once. The gene calls are TRBV30 and TRBJ2-5, with 10 bases matching TRBD1. The sample consisted of blood, taken before dendritic cell vaccination. This sequence originates from a human donor with glioblastoma. The CDR3 loop is CAWSVGTGVETQYF. Here the CDR3 DNA reads TGTGCCTGGAGTGTAGGGACAGGGGTTGAGACCCAGTACTTC.